The 4 T cell receptor beta chains given below trace back to one sample, sequenced in a study of T cells in Graves' hyperthyroidism and ophthalmopathy. Amplification yielded TCR beta CDR3 regions, with RNA transcripts as the source. HTBI primers were used for first-round RT-PCR of the TCR CDR3. Via MiXCR, TCRdb re-called the multiplex PCR reads, giving one row per CDR3 protein. The table has 250,000 to 350,000 distinct CDR3 sequences, around 17% seen once; the top ten hold roughly 31%. Sample: blood. These receptors came from a man aged 30 to 45 with Graves' hyperthyroidism.

A remark on this clonotype: One end of the junction fails to match germline, which may point to a read error. This chain uses TRBV20-1 with TRBJ2-1, with D perhaps matching TRBD2 (6 bases). This CDR3 contains 16 residues. Per the germline V gene, CDR1 is DFQATT and CDR2 is SNEGSKA (reference sequence). Here the CDR3 DNA reads TGCGGTGCTAGGAATCTGGGAGGTAAATCCTACAATGAGCAGTTCTTC. Translated: CGARNLGGKSYNEQFF.

The table lists this clonotype with many counts. The chain has TRBV7-8 and TRBJ2-2; unclear D gene. Germline V CDR1 and CDR2: SGHVS, FQNEAQ. The CDR3 runs to 13 residues. Trimming took off 1 base at V and 6 bases at J, with 6 bases between the two ends. CDR3 sequence: CASSLEVAGELFF. Here the CDR3 DNA reads TGTGCCAGCAGCTTAGAGGTAGCCGGGGAGCTGTTTTTT. The whole variable domain, filled in from reference TRBV7-8 and TRBJ2-2, reads GAGVSQSPRYKVAKRGQDVALRCDPISGHVSLFWYQQALGQGPEFLTYFQNEAQLDKSGLPSDRFFAERPEGSVSTLKIQRTQQEDSAVYLCASSLEVAGELFFGEGSRLTVL.

This clonotype was seen only a few times. This chain links TRBV29-1 with TRBJ2-1, with D tentatively TRBD2 (5 bases). This CDR3 comprises 12 residues. Germline loops: CDR1 SQVTM, CDR2 ANQGSEA. V gave up 4 bases and J gave up 3 bases, with 7 bases separating them. The DNA for the CDR3 is TGCAGCGTTGTTAGCGACTACAATGAGCAGTTCTTC. Translating it yields CSVVSDYNEQFF.

This clonotype appeared many times. The rearrangement links TRBV3-1 to TRBJ1-1, with a possible D match to TRBD1 (6 bases). V was cut by 3 bases and J by 2 bases, with 13 bases left in between. The CDR3 consists of 15 residues. Germline CDR1 is LGHDT and CDR2 is YNNKEL (reference sequence). The CDR3 protein is CASSHSGTFNTEAFF. In DNA, the CDR3 is TGTGCCAGCAGCCACAGCGGGACATTCAACACTGAAGCTTTCTTT. The whole variable domain, remainder taken from reference TRBV3-1 and TRBJ1-1, is DTAVSQTPKYLVTQMGNDKSIKCEQNLGHDTMYWYKQDSKKFLKIMFSYNNKELIINETVPNRFSPKSPDKAHLNLHINSLELGDSAVYFCASSHSGTFNTEAFFGQGTRLTVV.